The next 18 T cell receptor beta chains were all read from a single sample in a study of blood T cell repertoires in COVID-19. Produced via immunoSEQ multiplex PCR; TCRdb's table is partial and in-frame only. The top ten hold 7.3% of the sample, which has about 150,000 clones, about 86% seen once. Sequenced input: PBMCs or T cells enriched from blood (not recorded which). These receptors came from a man aged 45-65 years who had recovered from COVID-19.

With regard to this clone: Different DNA sequences within this sample yield the same CDR3. The chain couples TRBV6-5 to TRBJ1-2; TRBD1 is a possible D gene (5 bases). Trimming took 2 bases from V and 4 from J, leaving 11 bases between them. Germline loops: CDR1 MNHEY, CDR2 SVGAGI. The CDR3 contains 14 residues. Written as DNA, the CDR3 is TGTGCCAGCAGTTACGGAGGAGGGGCCTATGGCTACACCTTC. The encoded protein is CASSYGGGAYGYTF.

The CDR3 loop reads CASAGTSTSGANVLTF. The CDR3 bases are TGTGCCAGTGCCGGGACTAGCACCTCTGGGGCCAACGTCCTGACTTTC. This chain connects TRBV4-2 to TRBJ2-6; TRBD2 agrees at 9 bases. The V gene's germline CDR1 is LGHNA and CDR2 YNFKEQ. J gave up 0 bases and V 9 bases, and 6 bases lay outside the gene matches. This CDR3 region has 16 residues.

This rearrangement joins TRBV30 to TRBJ1-1; the D gene is possibly TRBD1 (5 bases). The CDR3 runs 16 residues. CDR1 and CDR2 from the germline V gene are GTSNPN and SVGIG (reference sequence). With 4 bases removed from V and 2 bases from J, the gap between germline ends came to 20 bases. CDR3 nucleotides: TGTGCCTGGACCTTGCCGGGGGTCCCTCGAAACACTGAAGCTTTCTTT. It codes for CAWTLPGVPRNTEAFF.

The chain is built from TRBV19 and TRBJ2-2; D perhaps matches TRBD1 (6 bases). The CDR3 is 13 amino acids. Germline CDR1 reads LNHDA; CDR2 reads SQIVND (reference sequence). Deletions cut 10 bases from V and 2 bases from J, with 11 bases between. The CDR3 nucleotides read TGTGCCATCGGGACACTCAACACCGGGGAGCTGTTTTTT. Amino acids: CAIGTLNTGELFF.

The DNA for the CDR3 is TGTGCCAGCAGCTCACAGGGTGGCATTTCCTACGAGCAGTACTTC. Translating gives CASSSQGGISYEQYF. The chain carries TRBV7-2 and TRBJ2-7, with a weak D call TRBD1 (6 bases). Germline CDR1 and CDR2: SGHTA and FQGNSA. V was clipped by 4 bases and J by 1 base, with 14 bases between them. CDR3 length: 15 amino acids.

DNA of the CDR3: TGTGCCAGCGCCCCTTCTGGCGGCTATAGCAATCAGCCCCAGCATTTT. This codes for CASAPSGGYSNQPQHF. The V and J genes are TRBV5-6 and TRBJ1-5, with D unresolved. V lost 7 bases, J lost 0 bases, and 17 bases lay in between. In germline, CDR1 is SGHDT, CDR2 YYEEEE. CDR3 length: 16 amino acids.

The chain recombines TRBV5-4 with TRBJ1-6; D perhaps matches TRBD1 (6 bases). The V gene's germline CDR1 is SGHNT and CDR2 YYREEE (reference sequence). Trimming removed 4 bases at V and 6 bases at J, with 26 bases between. The CDR3 contains 19 residues. The CDR3 region has the DNA TGTGCCAGCAGCGCCGCCCTTGGGGGGGGGCCCAGGGGTAATTCACCCCTCCACTTT. Translated: CASSAALGGGPRGNSPLHF.

This clone was seen just once. The CDR3 spells CASTSTGRGTEAFF. CDR3 DNA sequence: TGTGCCAGCACATCAACAGGGAGGGGGACTGAAGCTTTCTTT. This chain links TRBV18 with TRBJ1-1; D perhaps matches TRBD1 (6 bases). CDR1 is KGHSH and CDR2 is LQKENI in the germline V gene. The V end was cut by 8 bases, the J end by 5 bases, with 18 bases between. The CDR3 loop spans 14 amino acids.

V and J are TRBV7-9 and TRBJ2-5, with a weak D call TRBD1 (6 bases). Trimming took off 4 bases at V and 5 bases at J, with 17 bases between the two ends. Germline assignment: CDR1 SEHNR and CDR2 FQNEAQ (reference sequence). The CDR3 has 15 amino acids. CDR3 sequence: CASSSQGGMGETQYF. The CDR3 bases are TGTGCCAGCAGCTCGCAAGGGGGAATGGGTGAGACCCAGTACTTC.

This sequence joins TRBV4-1 and TRBJ1-6; 9 positions agree with TRBD1. CDR3 length: 15 residues. Trimming at V came to 4 bases and at J to 10 bases, leaving 8 bases not matched to a gene. The germline V gene has CDR1 MGHRA and CDR2 YSYEKL. The CDR3 coding sequence is TGCGCCAGCAGCCCCGGGACAGGGCAAAAGTCACCCCTCCACTTT. Translation gives CASSPGTGQKSPLHF.

This sequence joins TRBV30 and TRBJ2-3, with 10 positions matching TRBD2. Germline CDR1 GTSNPN, CDR2 SVGIG (reference sequence). V shed 0 bases, J shed 2 bases, and the junction held 5 bases outside the gene matches. The CDR3 has 16 amino acids. The CDR3, as DNA: TGTGCCTGGAGTGTGGGAGCGGGGGGGTACACAGATACGCAGTATTTT. Protein sequence: CAWSVGAGGYTDTQYF.

This chain links TRBV7-8 with TRBJ2-3; 10 nucleotides match TRBD2. The CDR3 runs to 15 residues. Germline V gives CDR1 SGHVS, CDR2 FQNEAQ. Trimming cost V 5 bases and J 0 bases; bases outside gene matches: 2. CDR3 sequence reads: CASSKLAGSTDTQYF. The CDR3 DNA reads as TGTGCCAGCAGCAAACTAGCGGGGAGCACAGATACGCAGTATTTT.

This clone was seen a single time. The rearrangement joins TRBV27 to TRBJ1-1, with a tentative D call TRBD1 (6 bases). The CDR3 contains 12 residues. Per the germline V gene, CDR1 is MNHEY and CDR2 is SMNVEV (reference sequence). Deletions cut 3 bases from V and 7 bases from J, with 9 bases between. CDR3: CASSFLGGEAFF. DNA for the CDR3: TGTGCCAGCAGTTTTTTAGGGGGTGAAGCTTTCTTT.

This clone occurred a few times. The J gene is TRBJ2-5, the V gene TRBV30; tentative D call: TRBD2 (5 bases). The V gene's germline CDR1 is GTSNPN and CDR2 SVGIG (reference sequence). The CDR3 totals 13 residues. V lost 2 bases and J lost 3, with 10 bases in between. CDR3 region: CAWSPPGEETQYF. The CDR3, as DNA: TGTGCCTGGAGTCCCCCCGGGGAAGAGACCCAGTACTTC.

This chain uses TRBV9 with TRBJ1-3, with D perhaps TRBD1 (6 bases). V lost 4 bases to trimming and J lost 4 bases, with 15 bases between them. This CDR3 is 15 amino acids long. Per the germline V gene, CDR1 is SGDLS and CDR2 is YYNGEE. Here the CDR3 DNA reads TGTGCCAGCAGCCCAACCGGACAGTCCGGAAACACCATATATTTT. Translated, it gives CASSPTGQSGNTIYF. Drawing the rest from reference TRBV9 and TRBJ1-3, the complete variable domain is DSGVTQTPKHLITATGQRVTLRCSPRSGDLSVYWYQQSLDQGLQFLIQYYNGEERAKGNILERFSAQQFPDLHSELNLSSLELGDSALYFCASSPTGQSGNTIYFGEGSWLTVV.

V and J are TRBV3-1 (or the pseudogene TRBV3-2) and TRBJ2-3; perhaps TRBD2 as D (6 bases). V lost 3 bases to trimming and J lost 2 bases, with 9 bases between them. The CDR3 runs to 14 residues. Germline CDR1 LGHDT, CDR2 YNNKEL (reference sequence). CDR3 loop: CASSHSGYTDTQYF. The CDR3 DNA sequence: TGTGCCAGCAGCCATAGCGGATACACAGATACGCAGTATTTT.

This chain joins TRBV11-3 and TRBJ2-5, with 13 bases lining up with TRBD2. The germline CDR1 and CDR2 sequences are SGHNT and YENEEA. The CDR3 consists of 15 residues. V shed 5 bases and J 5 bases; nucleotides not matched to a gene: 5. This chain's CDR3 is CASSRGTSGVETQYF. The CDR3 DNA sequence: TGTGCCAGCAGCCGCGGGACTAGCGGGGTGGAGACCCAGTACTTC.

Comments on this clone: At the DNA level, this CDR3 is encoded by other sequences in the same sample as well. The CDR3 region has the DNA TGTGCCAGCAGCCAAGGTGGGACAGGGGGCTACGAGCAGTACTTC. Translated: CASSQGGTGGYEQYF. This chain joins TRBV3-1 (or the pseudogene TRBV3-2) and TRBJ2-7, with 11 bases that match TRBD1. This CDR3 has 15 residues. The J segment lost 3 bases and the V segment lost 1 base, leaving 2 bases of the junction unmatched. In germline, CDR1 is LGHDT, CDR2 YNNKEL (reference sequence).